What follows are 9 T cell receptor beta chains derived from one specimen sequenced in a study of shared clonotypes between healthy human individuals. Here immunoSEQ multiplex PCR was the method, and the copy in TCRdb shows in-frame clones only, minus some. The table records roughly 1 million clones, about 80% of them present only once. Sequencing input: memory CD4+ T cells from PBMCs. Subset denoted: CD45RA-negative fraction. These receptors all stem from a man aged 18 to 35 in good health. Some clones in this sample may be carry-over from other donors' samples.

The chain joins TRBV6-5 to TRBJ1-4, with D possibly TRBD1 on 5 matching bases. There are 14 residues in the CDR3. With 6 bases removed from V and 8 bases from J, the gap between germline ends came to 16 bases. Germline assignment: CDR1 MNHEY and CDR2 SVGAGI. CDR3 sequence (DNA): TGTGCCAGCAGCATCTTGGGGGACGGGGAAAAACTGTTTTTT. This sequence encodes CASSILGDGEKLFF.

In DNA, the CDR3 is TGTGCCAGCAGTTTGGCGGGAACCCTCAATGAGCAGTTCTTC. Its translation: CASSLAGTLNEQFF. V is TRBV28 and J is TRBJ2-1; tentative D call: TRBD2 (6 bases). The CDR3 is made up of 14 amino acids. The germline V gene encodes CDR1 MDHEN and CDR2 SYDVKM. V was pared by 3 bases and J by 6 bases, with 12 bases between.

Only a few counts were recorded for this clone. This chain connects TRBV15 to TRBJ1-5; tentatively, D is TRBD1 (6 bases). The V end was cut by 0 bases, the J end by 2 bases, with 14 bases between. CDR1 is LNHNV, CDR2 YYDKDF, per germline (reference sequence). The length of the CDR3 is 17 residues. DNA for the CDR3: TGTGCCACCAGCAGAGATCGGGGGGCATGGGGCAATCAGCCCCAGCATTTT. Protein product: CATSRDRGAWGNQPQHF.

The rearrangement links TRBV5-1 to TRBJ1-2; D is undetermined. Trimming took off 0 bases at V and 6 bases at J, with 15 bases between the two ends. The CDR3 is 15 residues long. The germline V gene has CDR1 SGHRS and CDR2 YFSETQ. The CDR3, as DNA: TGCGCCAGCAGCTTGGTCGCGGAAGCCGGGGATGGCTACACCTTC. This codes for CASSLVAEAGDGYTF. Complete variable domain (other parts from reference TRBV5-1 and TRBJ1-2): KAGVTQTPRYLIKTRGQQVTLSCSPISGHRSVSWYQQTPGQGLQFLFEYFSETQRNKGNFPGRFSGRQFSNSRSEMNVSTLELGDSALYLCASSLVAEAGDGYTFGSGTRLTVV.

The rearrangement uses TRBV6-6 and TRBJ1-1; D unresolved. Trimming took 6 bases from V and 2 from J, leaving 10 bases between them. The V gene's germline CDR1 is MNHNY and CDR2 SVGAGI (reference sequence). CDR3 length: 13 amino acids. In nucleotides, the CDR3 is TGTGCCAGCAGGTGGGGAGAAAACACTGAAGCTTTCTTT. This encodes CASRWGENTEAFF.

V gene TRBV7-2 combines with J gene TRBJ1-1, with D possibly TRBD1 on 5 matching bases. The CDR3 has 15 amino acids. Trimming left V 1 base short and J 5 bases short, with 14 bases between. Germline V lookup: CDR1 SGHTA, CDR2 FQGNSA. The CDR3 spells CASSLVFGGETEAFF. The CDR3 region has the DNA TGTGCCAGCAGCTTAGTTTTTGGGGGGGAGACTGAAGCTTTCTTT.

The chain employs TRBV30 and TRBJ2-3; 8 bases fit TRBD2. This CDR3 region has 12 residues. The germline V gene encodes CDR1 GTSNPN and CDR2 SVGIG (reference sequence). V lost 0 bases, J lost 9 bases, and 2 bases stayed unmatched. CDR3 DNA: TGTGCCTGGAGTGTCCGGGAGGGAACGCAGTATTTT. Amino acids: CAWSVREGTQYF.

This sequence joins TRBV5-1 and TRBJ1-2; perhaps TRBD1 as D (5 bases). Germline assignment: CDR1 SGHRS and CDR2 YFSETQ. The CDR3 has 15 amino acids. V was pared by 4 bases and J by 7 bases, with 20 bases between. CDR3 loop: CASSRAEGLRSGYTF. CDR3 sequence (DNA): TGCGCCAGCAGCCGGGCCGAGGGGCTTAGGTCTGGCTACACCTTC.

The CDR3 sequence is CACLAGGTAYANYGYTF. The CDR3 nucleotides read TGTGCCTGTCTGGCTGGGGGGACGGCATACGCTAACTATGGCTACACCTTC. J is TRBJ1-2 and V is TRBV30, with a tentative D call TRBD1 (5 bases). CDR1 and CDR2 (germline): GTSNPN, SVGIG (reference sequence). V was trimmed by 6 bases and J by 0 bases, leaving 23 bases between them. This CDR3 has 17 amino acids. Using reference TRBV30 and TRBJ1-2 for the parts outside the CDR3, the full variable domain is SQTIHQWPATLVQPVGSPLSLECTVEGTSNPNLYWYRQAAGRGLQLLFYSVGIGQISSEVPQNLSASRPQDRQFILSSKKLLLSDSGFYLCACLAGGTAYANYGYTFGSGTRLTVV.